This T cell receptor beta chain was retrieved from a study of T cell changes during pregnancy in multiple sclerosis. CDR3 length equals 19 residues. CDR1 is SGHDT and CDR2 is YYEEEE in the germline V gene. Unmatched junction bases numbered 11, after V lost 1 base and J lost 3 bases. Measured with immunoSEQ multiplex PCR; TCRdb has only the in-frame clones, and not every one. The sample contains about 69,000 clones, 75% to 95% of which appear only once. The clonotype was recovered from a female donor in good health, enrolled as a control in a pregnancy study. The sequenced sample was CD4+ T cells from peripheral blood mononuclear cells, obtained in the third trimester of pregnancy. This chain uses TRBV5-6 with TRBJ1-6; the match to TRBD1 covers 9 bases. CDR3: CASSLSQGASPRYNSPLHF. CDR3 bases: TGTGCCAGCAGCTTGTCACAGGGGGCTTCACCCCGCTATAATTCACCCCTCCACTTT.